This T cell receptor (beta chain) was recovered during a study of CD8 T cells in Susac syndrome. The study's findings and limits: As acknowledged by the study, its TCR sequencing and HLA analysis included a relatively small number of individuals.

Concerning this clonotype: What it binds is not known.

The authors reverse transcribed roughly 0.5 to 1 ug RNA with random hexamers. Coverage of TCR beta CDR3 amplification by immunoSEQ multiplex PCR extended to 54 Vbeta and 13 Jbeta. TCRdb re-called the immunoSEQ multiplex PCR reads through MiXCR, storing one row per CDR3 protein. The sample records some 90,000 distinct CDR3 sequences, around 93% being singletons. The CDR3 length is 16 residues. Germline V gives CDR1 MGHRA, CDR2 YSYEKL. Trimming took 1 base from V and 6 from J; bases not matched to a gene: 6. CD8+ and CD4+ T cells from blood underwent TCR beta sequencing. Healthy donors constituted the control group, matched for age and sex.

Material for sequencing was CD8+ T cells from PBMCs. The chain employs TRBV4-1 and TRBJ2-1; 10 bases agree with TRBD2. This TCR was sampled from a human donor in good health. The CDR3 DNA reads as TGCGCCAGCAGCCAAGTTAGCGGGGGGCTCTTCAATGAGCAGTTCTTC. Its protein is CASSQVSGGLFNEQFF.